The clone carrying this T cell receptor (beta chain) was observed a few times. Both subsets, CD45RA+ naive and CD45RA-negative memory, were split from the CD4+ cells. Assay used: immunoSEQ multiplex PCR; TCRdb lists only in-frame clones, some missing. This table holds under 2,500,000 clones, 90% to 96% found once. With V trimmed by 3 bases and J by 5 bases, 10 bases remained unmatched. CDR1 is SGDLS and CDR2 is YYNGEE in the germline V gene. This CDR3 comprises 15 residues. The data derive from a study of shared clonotypes between healthy human individuals. The clonotype originates from a man aged 18-30 years in good health. The rearrangement uses TRBV9 and TRBJ1-2, with TRBD1 matching 7 bases. The sequenced sample was naive CD4+ T cells sorted from blood. Subset given: CD45RA+ positively selected. CDR3 coding DNA: TGTGCCAGCAGCGGGGACAGCACGATGGGTTATGGCTACACCTTC. Protein: CASSGDSTMGYGYTF.